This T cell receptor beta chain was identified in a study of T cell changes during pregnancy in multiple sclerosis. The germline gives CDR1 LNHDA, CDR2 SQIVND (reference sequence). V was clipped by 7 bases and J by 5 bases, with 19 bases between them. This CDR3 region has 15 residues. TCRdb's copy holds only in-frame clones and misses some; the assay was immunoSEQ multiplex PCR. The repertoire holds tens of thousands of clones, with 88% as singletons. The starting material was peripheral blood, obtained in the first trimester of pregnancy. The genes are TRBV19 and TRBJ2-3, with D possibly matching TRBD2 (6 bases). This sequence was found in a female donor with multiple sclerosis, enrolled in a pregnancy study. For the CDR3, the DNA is TGTGCCAGTAAGCAATGGACGGAGGAGGGAGATACGCAGTATTTT. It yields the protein CASKQWTEEGDTQYF.